The subject of this entry is one TCR beta chain. This clonotype was seen repeatedly, ten times or more. Its antigen specificity is not known. Base qualities are not provided; no much larger clone lies one nucleotide away. V is cut by 7 bases and J by 1 base, and the space between the germline ends is 16 bases. From cysteine to phenylalanine, the CDR3 is 15 amino acids long. The kept DNA is CDR3 alone, 45 bases in frame from the first base. CDR1 and CDR2, looked up from the germline V gene, are MDHEN and SYDVKM. The entry originates in a study of Graves' ophthalmopathy and Graves' hyperthyroidism (dated by TCRdb to 2016 to 2019). Study-wide context: Peripheral blood samples were taken at the time of initial diagnosis, before any treatment was given. Following sampling, methimazole starting at 30 mg daily was administered to hyperthyroidism patients, and high-dose intravenous methylprednisolone was administered to ophthalmopathy patients. In roughly six hyperthyroidism patients, the T-cell repertoire of thyroid tissue was compared with the T-cell repertoire of blood. To tell Graves' ophthalmopathy apart from Graves' hyperthyroidism, and to predict which patients would progress to ophthalmopathy, the study relied on TCR beta repertoire signatures. To explore V-J signatures that distinguish ophthalmopathy from hyperthyroidism, a discovery set of 90 to 100 patients was enrolled, made up of about 40 with ophthalmopathy and fewer than 60 with stable hyperthyroidism. For independent validation, a separate cohort was made up of approximately 19 hyperthyroidism patients plus 17 patients who later progressed from hyperthyroidism to ophthalmopathy. The 100 or so discovery patients were divided at random into training and test sets in a 7:3 ratio. In total, 120 to 150 blood samples were TCR-sequenced: under 45 ophthalmopathy, roughly 80 hyperthyroidism and about 17 hyperthyroidism-to-ophthalmopathy patients.

Broader findings and caveats from the paper: Among expanded thyroid clonotypes with frequency above 0.001, most also showed up in blood, which suggests that blood repertoires may reflect the thyroid immune response. No statistical method was used to predetermine the sample size, and group allocation was not hidden from the investigators. In validation, the model predicted ophthalmopathy progression with about 64% sensitivity and around 72% specificity; fewer than 15 predicted patients were CT-confirmed with GO in a median of approximately six months. Ophthalmopathy was separated from stable hyperthyroidism by the 13-signature model with 87.88% sensitivity and less than 82% specificity in cross-validation and with 80%/75% in the test set.

Ophthalmopathy patients were characterized by moderately to severely active disease, a Clinical Activity Score of at least 3, a NOSPECS grade of at least 4, and a disease duration under 3 months. Anyone with other autoimmune diseases, uncontrolled infections, pregnancy or lactation was excluded from the study. Diagnosis relied on clinical symptoms, serum thyroxine, TRAb, thyroid ultrasound and orbital computed tomography. PBMCs were isolated from about 10 ml of fresh peripheral blood by Ficoll-Paque density gradient centrifugation. Total RNA was extracted using Trizol reagent, and RNA quality was checked on an Agilent 2100 Bioanalyzer. For repertoire sequencing, the TCR beta CDR3 regions were amplified from RNA transcripts. A first-round RT-PCR used HTBI primers with the Qiagen OneStep RT-PCR kit, followed by a second-round multiplex PCR, size selection and purification. Libraries were sequenced on an Illumina HiSeq2000 using paired-end 100 bp reads. Concerning the study's data processing: SOAPnuke was used to process the reads, throwing out any read that had adapters, had uncalled bases, had a mean Phred below 15, or lacked an exact constant-primer or identifier match. COPE v1.2.5 was used to merge the high-quality paired reads. Each unique nucleotide sequence was defined as a clonotype, and clonotypes were aligned to IMGT TRB V, D and J references with MiTCR v1.1. Analysis was restricted to V-J combinations with a frequency above 0.0001, which covered about 99% of repertoires. For each V-J combination, a TCR clonal expansion and chaos score was defined as the ratio of F50 clonal expansion to chaos observed in the TCRdist matrix. Features were reduced by Welch's t-statistics and random forest to some 13 V-J combinations, which fed a naive Bayes classifier. Thyroid-blood repertoire similarity was quantified with the Morisita-Horn index. The public reads were reanalyzed by TCRdb: fastp trimming at Q25, MiXCR alignment, in-frame beta chains only. Rows are unified per CDR3 protein, each entry keeping the most common DNA and genes. TCRdb's processing, not the study's, gives the V and J calls here. Here the sample has approximately 500,000 distinct CDR3 sequences; roughly 14% occur a single time. The ten largest clones represent about 9.4% of the sample.

Rearrangement joined TRBV28 to TRBJ1-1; a weak D assignment points to TRBD1 (6 bases agree). The receptor comes from a woman younger than 45 with Graves' ophthalmopathy. Donor details come from another sample of the same person, matched by shared clones. The material sequenced was blood. For the CDR3, the sequence is CASILLDRWNTEAFF. The nucleotide sequence reads TGTGCCAGCATCCTGTTAGACAGGTGGAACACTGAAGCTTTCTTT.